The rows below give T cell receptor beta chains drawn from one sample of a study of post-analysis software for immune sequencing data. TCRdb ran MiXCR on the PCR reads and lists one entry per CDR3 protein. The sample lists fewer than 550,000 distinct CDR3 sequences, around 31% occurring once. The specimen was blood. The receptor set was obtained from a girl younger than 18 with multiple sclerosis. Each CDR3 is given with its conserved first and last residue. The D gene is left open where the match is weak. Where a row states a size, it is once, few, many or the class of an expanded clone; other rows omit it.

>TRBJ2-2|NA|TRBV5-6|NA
CASSLVRARTGELFF
TGTGCCAGCAGCTTAGTCAGGGCGCGCACCGGGGAGCTGTTTTTT
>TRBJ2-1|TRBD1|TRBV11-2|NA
CASSRIGQGARNEQFF
TGTGCCAGCAGCCGTATAGGACAGGGGGCGCGCAATGAGCAGTTCTTC
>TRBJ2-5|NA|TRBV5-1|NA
CASSSGFQETRYF
TGCGCCAGCAGCTCAGGATTCCAAGAGACCCGGTACTTC
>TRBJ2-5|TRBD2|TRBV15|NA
CATSKRGGGLQETQYF
TGTGCCACCAGCAAGAGAGGCGGGGGGCTACAAGAGACCCAGTACTTC
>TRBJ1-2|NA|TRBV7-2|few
CASSFPRAPNYGYTF
TGTGCCAGCAGCTTCCCAAGGGCCCCAAACTATGGCTACACCTTC
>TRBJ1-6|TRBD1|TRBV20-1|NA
CSAKTGRHNSPLHF
TGCAGTGCCAAGACAGGGAGGCACAATTCGCCCCTCCACTTT
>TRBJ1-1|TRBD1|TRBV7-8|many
CASSSQGAEAFF
TGTGCCAGCAGCTCCCAGGGGGCTGAAGCTTTCTTT
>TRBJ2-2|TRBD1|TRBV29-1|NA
CSAEQGTGELFF
TGCAGCGCCGAACAGGGGACCGGGGAGCTGTTTTTT
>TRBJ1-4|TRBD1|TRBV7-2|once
CASSPGQATNERLFF
TGTGCCAGCAGCCCCGGACAGGCAACTAATGAAAGACTGTTTTTT
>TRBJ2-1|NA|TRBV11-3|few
CASSSRRNNEQFF
TGTGCCAGCAGCTCTCGTCGGAACAATGAGCAGTTCTTC
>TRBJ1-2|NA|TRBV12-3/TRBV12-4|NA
CASSLLRSNYGYTF
TGTGCCAGCAGTCTTTTGAGGAGTAACTATGGCTACACCTTC
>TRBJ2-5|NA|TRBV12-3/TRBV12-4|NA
CASSFSGETRYF
TGTGCCAGCAGTTTCTCGGGAGAGACCCGGTACTTC
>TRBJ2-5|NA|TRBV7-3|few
CASSVGQQETQYF
TGTGCCAGCAGCGTCGGACAGCAAGAGACCCAGTACTTC
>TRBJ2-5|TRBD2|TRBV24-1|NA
CATSDRTSGTGETQYF
TGTGCCACCAGTGACAGGACTAGCGGGACGGGAGAGACCCAGTACTTC
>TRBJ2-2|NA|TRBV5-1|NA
CASSAMNTGELFF
TGCGCCAGCAGCGCAATGAACACCGGGGAGCTGTTTTTT
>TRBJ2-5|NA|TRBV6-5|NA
CASSRGTPSETQYF
TGTGCCAGCAGTCGAGGGACCCCGTCAGAGACCCAGTACTTC
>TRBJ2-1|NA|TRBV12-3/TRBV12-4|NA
CASSLPRSSYNEQFF
TGTGCCAGCAGTTTACCACGGAGCTCCTACAATGAGCAGTTCTTC
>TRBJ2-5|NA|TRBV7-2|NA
CASSLVRGPQEETQYF
TGTGCCAGCAGCTTAGTCCGGGGGCCTCAAGAAGAGACCCAGTACTTC
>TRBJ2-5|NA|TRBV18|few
CASSPLFRLQETQYF
TGTGCCAGCTCACCACTTTTCCGCTTGCAAGAGACCCAGTACTTC
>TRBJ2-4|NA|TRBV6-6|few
CASSPRSAGKNIQYF
TGTGCCAGCAGCCCAAGGAGTGCGGGCAAAAACATTCAGTACTTC
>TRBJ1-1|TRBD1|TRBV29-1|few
CSVTKQGYTEAFF
TGCAGCGTGACAAAACAGGGGTACACTGAAGCTTTCTTT
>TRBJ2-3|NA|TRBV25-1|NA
CASRGVGTSTDTQYF
TGTGCCAGCAGGGGGGTCGGGACTAGCACAGATACGCAGTATTTT
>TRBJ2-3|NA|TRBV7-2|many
CASSFVWSWDTQYF
TGTGCCAGCAGCTTCGTTTGGTCCTGGGATACGCAGTATTTT
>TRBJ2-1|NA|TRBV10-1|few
CASSEAQEQFF
TGCGCCAGCAGTGAGGCCCAGGAGCAGTTCTTC
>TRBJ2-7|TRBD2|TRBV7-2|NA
CASSSSVGGSYEQYF
TGTGCCAGCAGCTCAAGCGTCGGGGGGTCCTACGAGCAGTACTTC
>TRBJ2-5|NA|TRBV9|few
CASSVGPVPYQETQYF
TGTGCCAGCAGCGTAGGGCCGGTCCCGTACCAAGAGACCCAGTACTTC
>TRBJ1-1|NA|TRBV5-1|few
CASSLRQATEAFF
TGCGCCAGCAGCTTGCGACAGGCCACTGAAGCTTTCTTT
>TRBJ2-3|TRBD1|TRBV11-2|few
CASRRMTGKTDTQYF
TGTGCCAGCAGGAGGATGACAGGGAAAACAGATACGCAGTATTTT
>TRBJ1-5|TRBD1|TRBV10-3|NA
CAISESAGQANQPQHF
TGTGCCATCAGTGAGTCTGCCGGACAGGCCAATCAGCCCCAGCATTTT
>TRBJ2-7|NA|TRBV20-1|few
CSAQGFSYEQYF
TGCAGTGCCCAGGGTTTCTCCTACGAGCAGTACTTC
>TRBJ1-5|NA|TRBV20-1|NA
CSAGYSNQPQHF
TGCAGTGCTGGGTATAGCAATCAGCCCCAGCATTTT
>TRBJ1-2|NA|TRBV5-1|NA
CASSPRQTANCGYTF
TGCGCCAGCAGCCCTCGGCAGACCGCTAACTGTGGCTACACCTTC
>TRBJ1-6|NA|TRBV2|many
CASSPNRGNSPLHF
TGTGCCAGCAGCCCCAACCGGGGTAATTCACCCCTCCACTTT
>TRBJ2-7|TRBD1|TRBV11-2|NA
CASSWGDRAEQYF
TGTGCCAGCAGCTGGGGGGACAGGGCCGAGCAGTACTTC
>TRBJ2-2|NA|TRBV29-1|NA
CSAWDGTGELFF
TGCAGCGCCTGGGACGGGACTGGGGAGCTGTTTTTT
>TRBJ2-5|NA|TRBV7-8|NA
CASLSGPGSHQETQYF
TGTGCCAGCCTCTCAGGCCCAGGGTCCCATCAAGAGACCCAGTACTTC
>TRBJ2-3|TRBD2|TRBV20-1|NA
CISKGTSGDTDTQYF
TGCATCTCGAAGGGGACTAGCGGTGACACAGATACGCAGTATTTT
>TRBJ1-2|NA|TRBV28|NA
CASSFQGQSFANYGYTF
TGTGCCAGCAGTTTCCAGGGACAAAGCTTCGCAAACTATGGCTACACCTTC
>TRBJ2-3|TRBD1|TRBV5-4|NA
CASSPAGQGGRDTQYF
TGTGCCAGCAGCCCAGCGGGACAGGGGGGACGAGATACGCAGTATTTT
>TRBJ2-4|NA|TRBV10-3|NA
CAISDLAKNIQYF
TGTGCCATCAGTGACCTAGCCAAAAACATTCAGTACTTC
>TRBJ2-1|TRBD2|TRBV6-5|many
CASHAGGYEQFF
TGTGCCAGCCACGCGGGGGGTTATGAGCAGTTCTTC
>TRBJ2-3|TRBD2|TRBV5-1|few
CASTSREGPDTQYF
TGCGCCAGCACCTCCAGGGAGGGACCAGATACGCAGTATTTT
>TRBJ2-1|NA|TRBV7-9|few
CASSLAVFGGEQFF
TGTGCCAGCAGCTTAGCCGTTTTTGGGGGGGAGCAGTTCTTC
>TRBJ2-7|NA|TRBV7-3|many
CASSIGNPYEQYF
TGTGCCAGCAGCATTGGCAACCCCTACGAGCAGTACTTC
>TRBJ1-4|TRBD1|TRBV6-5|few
CASSYFGQARNEKLFF
TGTGCCAGCAGTTACTTCGGACAGGCTCGAAATGAAAAACTGTTTTTT
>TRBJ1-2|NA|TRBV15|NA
CATSREFYGSEGYTF
TGTGCCACCAGCAGAGAATTTTACGGGTCGGAGGGCTACACCTTC